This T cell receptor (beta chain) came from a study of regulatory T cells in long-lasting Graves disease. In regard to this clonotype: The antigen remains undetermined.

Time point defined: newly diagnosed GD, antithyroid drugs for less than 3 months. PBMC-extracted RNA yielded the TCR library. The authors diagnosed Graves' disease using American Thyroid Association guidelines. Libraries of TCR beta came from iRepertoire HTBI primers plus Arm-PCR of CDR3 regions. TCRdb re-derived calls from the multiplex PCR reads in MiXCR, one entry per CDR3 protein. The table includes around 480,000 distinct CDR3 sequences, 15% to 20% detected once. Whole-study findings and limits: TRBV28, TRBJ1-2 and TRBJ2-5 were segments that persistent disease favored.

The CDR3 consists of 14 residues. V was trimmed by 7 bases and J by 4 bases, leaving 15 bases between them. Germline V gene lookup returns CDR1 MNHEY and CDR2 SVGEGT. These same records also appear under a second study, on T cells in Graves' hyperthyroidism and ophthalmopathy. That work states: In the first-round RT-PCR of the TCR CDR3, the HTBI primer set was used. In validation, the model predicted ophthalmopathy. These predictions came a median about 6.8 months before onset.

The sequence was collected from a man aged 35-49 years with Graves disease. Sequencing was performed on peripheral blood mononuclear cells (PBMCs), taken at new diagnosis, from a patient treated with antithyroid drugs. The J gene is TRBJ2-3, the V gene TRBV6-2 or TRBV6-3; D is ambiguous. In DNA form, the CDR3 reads TGTGCCAGCACGAAGCCCGACATCCCAGATACGCAGTATTTT. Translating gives CASTKPDIPDTQYF.